The 31 T cell receptor beta chains presented below share a single source sample, sequenced in a study of blood T cell repertoires in COVID-19 (dated by TCRdb to about 2020). Libraries were built with the immunoSEQ multiplex PCR assay. The table was pulled from immuneACCESS by TCRdb, which kept in-frame rearrangements only. Such tables lose some clones; where checked, under half of the loss comes from unresolved V genes, and the rest has no known cause. This sample holds about 250,000 clones; under 90% were observed only once. The ten biggest clones cover around 15% of the sample. Input material: PBMCs or T cells enriched from blood (not recorded which). The receptors stem from a man in his late teens or twenties who had recovered from COVID-19.

This clone occurred once. The chain is built from TRBV5-6 and TRBJ2-1; a weak D match, TRBD1 (5 bases). Germline CDR1 and CDR2: SGHDT and YYEEEE. V gave up 0 bases and J gave up 0 bases, with 7 bases separating them. The CDR3 runs to 15 residues. CDR3 in DNA: TGTGCCAGCAGCTTGGGGGGCCCCTCCTACAATGAGCAGTTCTTC. Translation: CASSLGGPSYNEQFF.

The V call is TRBV4-2, the J call TRBJ1-1; 8 bases fit TRBD1. Germline trimming cut 1 base from V and 6 bases from J; bases unmatched to any gene: 13. The V gene's germline CDR1 is LGHNA and CDR2 YNFKEQ. The length of the CDR3 is 17 residues. CDR3 loop: CASSQASPGTGTSEAFF. In DNA form, the CDR3 reads TGTGCCAGCAGCCAAGCCAGTCCCGGGACAGGTACCTCTGAAGCTTTCTTT.

J is TRBJ2-7 and V is TRBV19; 7 bases map to TRBD1. The germline CDR1 and CDR2 sequences are LNHDA and SQIVND (reference sequence). The CDR3 extends over 12 amino acids. J was trimmed by 6 bases and V by 9 bases; bases with no gene match: 8. CDR3 in amino acids: CARGQDATEQYF. CDR3 bases: TGTGCCAGAGGACAGGACGCTACCGAGCAGTACTTC. The full variable domain, with the rest looked up from reference TRBV19 and TRBJ2-7, is DGGITQSPKYLFRKEGQNVTLSCEQNLNHDAMYWYRQDPGQGLRLIYYSQIVNDFQKGDIAEGYSVSREKKESFPLTVTSAQKNPTAFYLCARGQDATEQYFGPGTRLTVT.

This clone is categorized as medium-sized. DNA of the CDR3: TGTGCCAGCAGTTACGGGGACAAATACGAGCAGTACTTC. Amino acids: CASSYGDKYEQYF. The chain has TRBV6-5 and TRBJ2-7; tentatively, D is TRBD1 (6 bases). Trimming left V 2 bases short and J 4 bases short, with 9 bases between. CDR3 size: 13 residues. Germline-derived CDR1 and CDR2 are MNHEY and SVGAGI.

The V gene is TRBV2, the J gene TRBJ1-2; possible D gene TRBD1, 5 bases. Germline CDR1 reads SNHLY; CDR2 reads FYNNEI. This CDR3 comprises 13 residues. The ends were cut back, 4 bases at V and 8 bases at J, with 14 bases in the middle. CDR3 DNA: TGTGCCAGCAGTGCCCAGGGTCGGAGCGGCTACACCTTC. Its translation is CASSAQGRSGYTF.

The V call is TRBV5-4, the J call TRBJ2-7; TRBD2 agrees at 7 bases. CDR1 and CDR2 (germline): SGHNT, YYREEE (reference sequence). V trimming: 4 bases; J trimming: 3 bases; junction bases outside the gene matches: 7. CDR3 size: 14 residues. In DNA form, the CDR3 reads TGTGCCAGCAGCCCGGGAGGACGGGACTACGAGCAGTACTTC. Amino acids: CASSPGGRDYEQYF.

This clone occurred a few times. The chain combines TRBV5-4 with TRBJ2-7, with 14 bases lining up with TRBD2. Trimming at V came to 4 bases and at J to 1 base, leaving 10 bases not matched to a gene. Looked up from germline, CDR1 is SGHNT and CDR2 is YYREEE (reference sequence). This CDR3 is 18 amino acids long. CDR3 coding DNA: TGTGCCAGCAGCAAGGGACTAGCGGGAGTAGGTACGTCCTACGAGCAGTACTTC. It specifies CASSKGLAGVGTSYEQYF.

The chain carries TRBV7-8 and TRBJ2-7; 8 nucleotides align to TRBD1. V lost 2 bases to trimming and J lost 2 bases; unmatched junction nucleotides: 5. The CDR3 has 15 amino acids. The V gene's germline CDR1 is SGHVS and CDR2 FQNEAQ. CDR3 region: CASSLLTGGTYEQYF. In nucleotides, the CDR3 is TGTGCCAGCAGCTTACTAACAGGGGGGACCTACGAGCAGTACTTC.

This chain joins TRBV5-5 and TRBJ1-5; a weak D match, TRBD1 (5 bases). Trimming stripped 0 bases from V and 5 bases from J, with 12 bases between. The germline V gene has CDR1 SGHKS and CDR2 YYEKEE (reference sequence). CDR3 length equals 15 residues. The CDR3 coding sequence is TGTGCCAGCAGCTTGGAAATCGGCAGGGATCAGCCCCAGCATTTT. Its translation is CASSLEIGRDQPQHF.

The rearrangement uses TRBV12-3 or TRBV12-4 and TRBJ1-2; D is ambiguous. The CDR3 contains 12 residues. Trimming stripped 10 bases from V and 8 bases from J, with 17 bases between. The CDR3 region is CATLRSGGGYTF. The CDR3 DNA follows: TGTGCCACTCTAAGATCGGGTGGGGGCTACACCTTC.

This clone was recorded once. The J gene is TRBJ1-1, the V gene TRBV28, with 8 bases lining up with TRBD1. The CDR3 has 15 residues. Germline V gene sequence: CDR1 MDHEN, CDR2 SYDVKM. J was trimmed by 11 bases and V by 2 bases; bases with no gene match: 13. For the CDR3, the DNA is TGTGCCAGCAGTTTAACGCAGGGGGCTCCCAAAAGGGCTTTCTTT. Translated: CASSLTQGAPKRAFF. The whole variable domain, filled in from reference TRBV28 and TRBJ1-1, reads DVKVTQSSRYLVKRTGEKVFLECVQDMDHENMFWYRQDPGLGLRLIYFSYDVKMKEKGDIPEGYSVSREKKERFSLILESASTNQTSMYLCASSLTQGAPKRAFFGQGTRLTVV.

This chain connects TRBV6-5 to TRBJ2-3, with a weak D call TRBD1 (5 bases). This CDR3 is built from 15 residues. Trimming stripped 0 bases from V and 5 bases from J, with 12 bases between. Germline V gene data show CDR1 as MNHEY and CDR2 as SVGAGI. CDR3 region: CASSYSWGSGDTQYF. DNA of the CDR3: TGTGCCAGCAGTTACTCGTGGGGCTCTGGAGATACGCAGTATTTT.

The rearrangement links TRBV29-1 to TRBJ1-4; D is ambiguous. V shed 7 bases and J shed 8 bases, with 14 bases lying between them. The CDR3 runs to 12 residues. Germline-derived CDR1 and CDR2 are SQVTM and ANQGSEA. CDR3 coding DNA: TGCAGCGCTCTAAGAAACGGGGAAAAACTGTTTTTT. Translation gives CSALRNGEKLFF.

The rearrangement uses TRBV9 and TRBJ1-3; D ambiguous. Trimming cost V 4 bases and J 0 bases, with 11 bases left between them. Germline-derived CDR1 and CDR2 are SGDLS and YYNGEE. This CDR3 is 15 amino acids long. CDR3 in amino acids: CASSRGRISGNTIYF. DNA for the CDR3: TGTGCCAGCAGCAGAGGGCGGATCTCTGGAAACACCATATATTTT. Looking up the rest from reference TRBV9 and TRBJ1-3 gives the full variable domain: DSGVTQTPKHLITATGQRVTLRCSPRSGDLSVYWYQQSLDQGLQFLIQYYNGEERAKGNILERFSAQQFPDLHSELNLSSLELGDSALYFCASSRGRISGNTIYFGEGSWLTVV.

The V call is TRBV28, the J call TRBJ1-5; 7 positions agree with TRBD1. Unmatched junction bases numbered 4, after V lost 3 bases and J lost 5 bases. Germline-derived CDR1 and CDR2 are MDHEN and SYDVKM. The CDR3 contains 14 residues. CDR3 bases: TGTGCCAGCAGTTTGAACAGGGGTGATCAGCCCCAGCATTTT. Amino acids: CASSLNRGDQPQHF.

The chain employs TRBV7-9 and TRBJ2-1; 11 positions match TRBD2. The germline V gene has CDR1 SEHNR and CDR2 FQNEAQ (reference sequence). There are 16 residues in the CDR3. V gave up 5 bases and J gave up 7 bases; unmatched junction bases: 10. The CDR3 protein is CASSHSGLAEINEQFF. The CDR3 nucleotides read TGTGCCAGCAGCCACTCGGGACTAGCGGAGATTAATGAGCAGTTCTTC.

This rearrangement joins TRBV10-3 to TRBJ2-3, with TRBD2 identical over 13 bases. In germline, CDR1 is ENHRY, CDR2 SYGVKD. The CDR3 covers 14 residues. V was clipped by 11 bases and J by 7 bases; unmatched bases: 9. In DNA form, the CDR3 reads TGTGCCCTCGGACTAGCGGGAGCCTTAAATACGCAGTATTTT. This codes for CALGLAGALNTQYF.

The chain uses TRBV10-2 and TRBJ2-7; D perhaps matches TRBD1 (6 bases). In germline, CDR1 is WSHSY, CDR2 SAAADI. This CDR3 has 16 amino acids. V was pared by 2 bases and J by 0 bases, with 14 bases between. This CDR3 reads CASSEAGQTFSYEQYF. DNA for the CDR3: TGCGCCAGCAGTGAGGCCGGACAGACCTTCTCCTACGAGCAGTACTTC.

The table lists this clone with a few counts. CDR3 sequence: CAARPGLSGNTIYF. Here the CDR3 DNA reads TGTGCCGCCCGACCAGGGCTCTCTGGAAACACCATATATTTT. The chain joins TRBV10-3 to TRBJ1-3, with D maybe TRBD1 (5 bases). The germline V gene encodes CDR1 ENHRY and CDR2 SYGVKD. Trimming took 11 bases from V and 0 from J, leaving 14 bases between them. This CDR3 has 14 amino acids.

This rearrangement joins TRBV5-1 to TRBJ2-1; TRBD2 agrees at 7 bases. Germline V gives CDR1 SGHRS, CDR2 YFSETQ. The CDR3 has 19 amino acids. After removal of 2 bases from V and 8 bases from J, the junction contained 22 bases not matched to a gene. CDR3 coding DNA: TGCGCCAGCAGCTTTAAGGAACGGACGACTAGCTTCTATATAGATGAGCAGTTCTTC. Protein product: CASSFKERTTSFYIDEQFF.

This chain links TRBV4-1 with TRBJ1-1; 7 bases agree with TRBD1. Unmatched junction bases numbered 2, after V lost 8 bases and J lost 5 bases. The CDR3 sequence is 11 residues long. Germline values: CDR1 MGHRA, CDR2 YSYEKL. CDR3 in DNA: TGCGCCAGCCAGGGGGAGACTGAAGCTTTCTTT. Translating it yields CASQGETEAFF.

The chain has TRBV19 and TRBJ1-6; the D gene is possibly TRBD1 (6 bases). The CDR3 is made up of 14 amino acids. Germline CDR1 is LNHDA and CDR2 is SQIVND (reference sequence). V dropped 4 bases and J dropped 7 bases, with 11 bases sitting between them. The CDR3 spells CASSSRQGNSPLHF. CDR3 nucleotide sequence: TGTGCCAGTAGTAGTCGGCAGGGGAATTCACCCCTCCACTTT.

The chain carries TRBV18 and TRBJ1-2; no clear D. The CDR3 runs 12 residues. Germline-derived CDR1 and CDR2 are KGHSH and LQKENI. V lost 4 bases and J 3 bases, leaving 6 bases between the germline ends. CDR3 nucleotides: TGTGCCAGCTCACGACGGGACTATGGCTACACCTTC. Translation: CASSRRDYGYTF. The full variable domain, rest sourced from reference TRBV18 and TRBJ1-2, is NAGVMQNPRHLVRRRGQEARLRCSPMKGHSHVYWYRQLPEEGLKFMVYLQKENIIDESGMPKERFSAEFPKEGPSILRIQQVVRGDSAAYFCASSRRDYGYTFGSGTRLTVV.

As concerns this clone: At the DNA level, this CDR3 is encoded by other sequences in the same sample as well. This chain joins TRBV6-5 and TRBJ1-1, with D tentatively TRBD1 (5 bases). The V end lost 0 bases, the J end lost 3 bases, and 11 bases lay between the germline ends. Germline CDR1 is MNHEY and CDR2 is SVGAGI. There are 15 residues in the CDR3. The chain's CDR3 is CASSYSRGGDTEAFF. The DNA of the CDR3 is TGTGCCAGCAGTTACTCGCGGGGCGGGGACACTGAAGCTTTCTTT.

V gene TRBV6-5 combines with J gene TRBJ2-5, with TRBD2 matching 8 bases. CDR1 is MNHEY and CDR2 is SVGAGI in the germline V gene. The CDR3 length is 13 residues. With 6 bases clipped from V and 4 bases from J, the junction kept 4 bases outside the gene matches. The CDR3 DNA reads TGTGCCAGCAGCCGCCGGGAGGGAGAGACCCAGTACTTC. Translated, it gives CASSRREGETQYF.

The chain joins TRBV7-8 to TRBJ2-7, with a weak D call TRBD1 (6 bases). The germline V gene encodes CDR1 SGHVS and CDR2 FQNEAQ. Trimming pared 4 bases from V and 3 bases from J, leaving 10 bases between. This CDR3 has 13 amino acids. Here the CDR3 reads CASSWDTYYEQYF. CDR3 DNA: TGTGCCAGCAGCTGGGACACATACTACGAGCAGTACTTC.

A few counts support this clone. The sample has other DNA sequences that encode this CDR3 too. The rearrangement links TRBV27 to TRBJ2-3; 10 nucleotides line up with TRBD2. With 5 bases clipped from V and 5 bases from J, the junction kept 16 bases outside the gene matches. There are 18 residues in the CDR3. The V gene's germline CDR1 is MNHEY and CDR2 SMNVEV (reference sequence). This CDR3 is CASSPSSGEREGKDTQYF. The CDR3 DNA reads as TGTGCCAGCAGTCCGTCCTCCGGGGAGCGGGAGGGCAAAGATACGCAGTATTTT.

The chain couples TRBV11-1 to TRBJ1-1; tentative D call: TRBD1 (6 bases). Trimming took off 5 bases at V and 4 bases at J, with 17 bases between the two ends. Germline CDR1 SGHAT, CDR2 FQDESV (reference sequence). This CDR3 is 15 amino acids long. The CDR3 sequence: CASSPPTGGGTEAFF. The CDR3 nucleotides are TGTGCCAGCAGCCCCCCAACGGGGGGCGGCACTGAAGCTTTCTTT.

The chain couples TRBV10-1 to TRBJ2-3; the D gene is possibly TRBD2 (5 bases). CDR1 is WNHNN and CDR2 is SYGVQD in the germline V gene (reference sequence). The CDR3 sequence is 14 residues long. Trimming stripped 4 bases from V and 0 bases from J, with 8 bases between. CDR3 amino acids: CASSALASTDTQYF. The DNA of the CDR3 is TGCGCCAGCAGTGCCCTAGCAAGCACAGATACGCAGTATTTT.

This rearrangement joins TRBV30 to TRBJ1-4; 7 positions match TRBD1. Germline loops: CDR1 GTSNPN, CDR2 SVGIG (reference sequence). V lost 6 bases and J lost 0; bases outside the gene matches: 4. There are 14 residues in the CDR3. CDR3 DNA: TGTGCCTGTAGGGACAGCGCAACTAATGAAAAACTGTTTTTT. It yields the protein CACRDSATNEKLFF.

V is TRBV7-2 and J is TRBJ2-7, with a possible D match to TRBD1 (5 bases). CDR3 length equals 14 residues. The V gene lost 5 bases and the J gene lost 0 bases, with 11 bases spanning the gap. From germline, CDR1 is SGHTA and CDR2 FQGNSA. CDR3 protein: CASSPPGNSYEQYF. CDR3 nucleotides: TGTGCCAGCAGCCCACCAGGGAACTCCTACGAGCAGTACTTC.